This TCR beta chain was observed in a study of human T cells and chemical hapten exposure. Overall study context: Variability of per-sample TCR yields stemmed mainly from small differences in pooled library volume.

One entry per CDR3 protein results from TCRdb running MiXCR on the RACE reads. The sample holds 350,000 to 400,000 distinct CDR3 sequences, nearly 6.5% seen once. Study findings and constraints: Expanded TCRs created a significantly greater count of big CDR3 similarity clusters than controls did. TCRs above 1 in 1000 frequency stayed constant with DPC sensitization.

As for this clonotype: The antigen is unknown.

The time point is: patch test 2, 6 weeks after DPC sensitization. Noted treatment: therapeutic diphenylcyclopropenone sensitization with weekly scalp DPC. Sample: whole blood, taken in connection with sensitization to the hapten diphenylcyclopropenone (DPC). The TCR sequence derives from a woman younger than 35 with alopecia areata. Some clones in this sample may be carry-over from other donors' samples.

The CDR3 is CASSPYRDTNYGYTF. The CDR3 nucleotides read TGTGCCAGCAGTCCGTACCGGGACACAAACTATGGCTACACCTTC. The V call is TRBV12-3 or TRBV12-4, the J call TRBJ1-2; TRBD1 might be the D (6 bases). This CDR3 is built from 15 residues. Trimming pared 5 bases from V and 2 bases from J, leaving 15 bases between.